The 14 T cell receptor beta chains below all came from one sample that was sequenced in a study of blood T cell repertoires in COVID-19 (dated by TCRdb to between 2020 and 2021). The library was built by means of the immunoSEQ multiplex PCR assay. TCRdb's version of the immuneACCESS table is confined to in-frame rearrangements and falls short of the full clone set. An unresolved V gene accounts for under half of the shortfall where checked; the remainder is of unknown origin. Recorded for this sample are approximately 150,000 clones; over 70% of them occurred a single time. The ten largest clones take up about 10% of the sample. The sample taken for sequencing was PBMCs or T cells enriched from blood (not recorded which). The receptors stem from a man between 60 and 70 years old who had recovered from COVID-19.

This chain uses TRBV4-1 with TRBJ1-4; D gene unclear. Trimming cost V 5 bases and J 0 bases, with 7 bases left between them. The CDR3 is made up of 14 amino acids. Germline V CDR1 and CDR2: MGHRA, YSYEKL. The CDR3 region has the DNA TGCGCCAGCAGCGTCGGGGCAACTAATGAAAAACTGTTTTTT. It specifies CASSVGATNEKLFF.

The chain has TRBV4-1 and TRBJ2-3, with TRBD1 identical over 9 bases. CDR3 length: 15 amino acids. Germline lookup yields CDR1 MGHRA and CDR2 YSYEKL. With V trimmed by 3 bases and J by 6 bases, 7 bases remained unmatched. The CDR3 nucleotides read TGCGCCAGCAGCCATAACAGGGGGCAGTGGGATACGCAGTATTTT. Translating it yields CASSHNRGQWDTQYF.

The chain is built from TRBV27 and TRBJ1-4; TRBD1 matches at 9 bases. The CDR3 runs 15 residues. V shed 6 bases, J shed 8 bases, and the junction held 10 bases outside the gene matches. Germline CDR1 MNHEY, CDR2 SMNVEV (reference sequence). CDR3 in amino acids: CASRTGTGSGEKLFF. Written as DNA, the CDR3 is TGTGCCAGCAGGACGGGGACAGGGTCGGGCGAAAAACTGTTTTTT.

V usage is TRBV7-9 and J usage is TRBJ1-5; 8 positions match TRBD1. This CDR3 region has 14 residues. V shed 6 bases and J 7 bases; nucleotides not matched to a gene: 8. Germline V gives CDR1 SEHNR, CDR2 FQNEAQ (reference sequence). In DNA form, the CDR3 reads TGTGCCAGCAGTTCCGGACAGGGCCGGCAGCCCCAGCATTTT. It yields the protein CASSSGQGRQPQHF. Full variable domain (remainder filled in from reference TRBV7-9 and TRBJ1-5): DTGVSQNPRHKITKRGQNVTFRCDPISEHNRLYWYRQTLGQGPEFLTYFQNEAQLEKSRLLSDRFSAERPKGSFSTLEIQRTEQGDSAMYLCASSSGQGRQPQHFGDGTRLSIL.

CDR3: CASKPGGENTGELFF. CDR3 sequence (DNA): TGCGCCAGCAAACCAGGGGGTGAGAACACCGGGGAGCTGTTTTTT. The chain has TRBV10-1 and TRBJ2-2; 7 bases are a match to TRBD1. The length of the CDR3 is 15 residues. Germline assignment: CDR1 WNHNN and CDR2 SYGVQD (reference sequence). V lost 7 bases and J lost 1; bases outside the gene matches: 6.

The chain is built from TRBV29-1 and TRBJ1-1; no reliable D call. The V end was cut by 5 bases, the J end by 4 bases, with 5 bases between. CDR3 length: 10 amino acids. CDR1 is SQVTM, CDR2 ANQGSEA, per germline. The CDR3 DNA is TGCAGCGTTTTCGGCACTGAAGCTTTCTTT. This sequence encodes CSVFGTEAFF.

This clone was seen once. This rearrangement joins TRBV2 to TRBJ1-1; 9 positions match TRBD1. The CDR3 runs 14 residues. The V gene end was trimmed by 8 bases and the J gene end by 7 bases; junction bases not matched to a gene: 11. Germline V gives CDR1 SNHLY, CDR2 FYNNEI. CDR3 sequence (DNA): TGTGCCAGCGGACGGACAGGGGTGAGGGGTGAAGCTTTCTTT. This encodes CASGRTGVRGEAFF.

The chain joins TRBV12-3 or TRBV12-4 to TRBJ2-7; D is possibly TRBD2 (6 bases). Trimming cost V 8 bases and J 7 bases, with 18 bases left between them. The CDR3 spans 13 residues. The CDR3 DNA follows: TGTGCCAGCTCATCCCCCGGGGACTGGGAGCAGTACTTC. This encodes CASSSPGDWEQYF.

Here the CDR3 reads CASSSGGGAPDTQYF. DNA of the CDR3: TGCGCCAGCAGCTCTGGCGGGGGGGCCCCAGATACGCAGTATTTT. The chain recombines TRBV5-1 with TRBJ2-3, with 9 bases that match TRBD2. The CDR3 length is 15 residues. With V trimmed by 3 bases and J by 4 bases, 6 bases remained unmatched. Germline CDR1 is SGHRS and CDR2 is YFSETQ. The full variable domain, rest sourced from reference TRBV5-1 and TRBJ2-3, is KAGVTQTPRYLIKTRGQQVTLSCSPISGHRSVSWYQQTPGQGLQFLFEYFSETQRNKGNFPGRFSGRQFSNSRSEMNVSTLELGDSALYLCASSSGGGAPDTQYFGPGTRLTVL.

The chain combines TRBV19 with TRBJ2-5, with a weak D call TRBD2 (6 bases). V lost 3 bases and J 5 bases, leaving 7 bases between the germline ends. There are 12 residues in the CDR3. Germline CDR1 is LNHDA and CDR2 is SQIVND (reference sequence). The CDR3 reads CASSMSGETQYF. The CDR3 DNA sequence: TGTGCCAGTAGTATGAGCGGGGAGACCCAGTACTTC.

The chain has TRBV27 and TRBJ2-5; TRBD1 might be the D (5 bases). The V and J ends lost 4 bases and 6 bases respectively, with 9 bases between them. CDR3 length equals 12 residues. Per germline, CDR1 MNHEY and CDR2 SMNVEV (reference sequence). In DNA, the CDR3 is TGTGCCAGCAGTTCAGGGTCGAAGACCCAGTACTTC. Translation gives CASSSGSKTQYF.

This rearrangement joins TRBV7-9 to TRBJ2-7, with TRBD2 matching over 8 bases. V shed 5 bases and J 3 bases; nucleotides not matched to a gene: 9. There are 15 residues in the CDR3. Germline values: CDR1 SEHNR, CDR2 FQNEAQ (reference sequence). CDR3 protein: CASSRRELADYEQYF. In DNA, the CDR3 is TGTGCCAGCAGCAGACGGGAACTAGCGGACTACGAGCAGTACTTC.

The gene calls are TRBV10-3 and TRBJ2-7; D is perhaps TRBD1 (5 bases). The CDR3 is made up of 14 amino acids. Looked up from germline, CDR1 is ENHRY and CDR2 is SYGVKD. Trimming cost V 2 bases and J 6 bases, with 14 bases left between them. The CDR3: CAISELGSQGEQYF. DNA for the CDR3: TGTGCCATCAGTGAGCTAGGCAGCCAGGGCGAGCAGTACTTC.

This CDR3 reads CSDLTGGPANTQYF. The CDR3 region has the DNA TGCAGCGATTTGACAGGGGGCCCCGCGAATACGCAGTATTTT. The chain joins TRBV29-1 to TRBJ2-3, with TRBD1 matching over 10 bases. The CDR3 loop spans 14 amino acids. V lost 7 bases and J lost 7; bases outside the gene matches: 11. Germline lookup yields CDR1 SQVTM and CDR2 ANQGSEA.